This T cell receptor (beta chain) was found in a study of CD8+ T cells in alopecia areata. This CDR3 is built from 15 residues. Germline CDR1 reads MNHEY; CDR2 reads SVGAGI. Unmatched junction bases numbered 4, after V lost 0 bases and J lost 3 bases. General study findings and limits: For patients receiving tofacitinib, scalp clonality and expanded CD8+ clones among the top 100 significantly decreased. In blood and scalp, many expanded lesional clones persisted during tofacitinib. Sequence data from scalp samples additionally include resident alphabeta T cells of normal skin.

Note on this clone: The antigen remains undetermined.

As to treatment: oral pan-JAK inhibitor, 5-10 mg twice daily. Extracted from the samples, RNA was reverse transcribed into cDNA to serve as the sequencing template. The assay was immunoSEQ multiplex PCR, and TCRdb's table has in-frame clones only and misses some. Seen here are some 180,000 clones, about 53% observed once, and the top ten hold roughly a tenth. This TCR derives from a human donor with alopecia areata. The chain uses TRBV6-5 and TRBJ1-1; 7 bases map to TRBD1. Sequencing was performed on CD8+ T cells sorted from blood, taken at week 24, from a patient treated with tofacitinib. CDR3 nucleotides: TGTGCCAGCAGTTACTCACAGGGGTCGTACACTGAAGCTTTCTTT. It encodes CASSYSQGSYTEAFF.